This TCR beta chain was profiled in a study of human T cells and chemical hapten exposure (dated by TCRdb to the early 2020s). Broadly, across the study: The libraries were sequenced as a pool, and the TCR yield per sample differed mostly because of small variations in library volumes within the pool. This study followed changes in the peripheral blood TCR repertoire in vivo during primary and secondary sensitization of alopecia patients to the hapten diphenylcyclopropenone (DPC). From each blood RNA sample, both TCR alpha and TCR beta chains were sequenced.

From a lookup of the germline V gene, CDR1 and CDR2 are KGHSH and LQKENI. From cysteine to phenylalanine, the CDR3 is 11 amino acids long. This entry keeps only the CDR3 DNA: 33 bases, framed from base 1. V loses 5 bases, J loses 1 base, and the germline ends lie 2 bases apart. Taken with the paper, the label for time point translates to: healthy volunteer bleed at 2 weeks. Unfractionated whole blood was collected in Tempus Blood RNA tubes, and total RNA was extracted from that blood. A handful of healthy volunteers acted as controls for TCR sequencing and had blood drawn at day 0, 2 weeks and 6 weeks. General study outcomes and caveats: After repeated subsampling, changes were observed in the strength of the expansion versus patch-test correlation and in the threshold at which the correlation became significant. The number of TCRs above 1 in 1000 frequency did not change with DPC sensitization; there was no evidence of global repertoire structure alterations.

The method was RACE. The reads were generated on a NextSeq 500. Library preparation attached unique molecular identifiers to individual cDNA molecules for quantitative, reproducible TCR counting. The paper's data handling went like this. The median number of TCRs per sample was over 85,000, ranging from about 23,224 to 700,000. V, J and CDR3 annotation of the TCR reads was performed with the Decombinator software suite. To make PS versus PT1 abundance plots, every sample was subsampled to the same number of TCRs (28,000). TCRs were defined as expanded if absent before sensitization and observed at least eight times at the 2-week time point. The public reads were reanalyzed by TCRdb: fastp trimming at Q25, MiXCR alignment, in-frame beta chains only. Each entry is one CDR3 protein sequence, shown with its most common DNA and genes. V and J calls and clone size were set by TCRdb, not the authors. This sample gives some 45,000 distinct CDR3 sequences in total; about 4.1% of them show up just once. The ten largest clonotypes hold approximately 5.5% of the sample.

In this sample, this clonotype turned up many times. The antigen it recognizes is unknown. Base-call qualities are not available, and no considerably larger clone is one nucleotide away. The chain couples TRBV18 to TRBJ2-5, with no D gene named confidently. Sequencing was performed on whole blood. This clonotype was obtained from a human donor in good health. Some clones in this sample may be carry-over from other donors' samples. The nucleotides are TGTGCCAGCTCAGCCCAAGAGACCCAGTACTTC. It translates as CASSAQETQYF.